This T cell receptor beta chain is drawn from a study of regulatory T cells in long-lasting Graves disease. Study-wide results and limits: Patients with persistent Graves' had lower TCR diversity than newly diagnosed patients. Persistent disease samples used TRBV28, TRBJ1-2 and TRBJ2-5 preferentially.

Combining iRepertoire HTBI primers with Arm-PCR of CDR3 regions, the authors built TCR beta libraries. TCRdb called the multiplex PCR reads again in MiXCR, with one record for every CDR3 protein. The data hold about 350,000 distinct CDR3 sequences, with around 17% observed a single time. At least ten counts were recorded for this clonotype. Its specificity is not known. Per germline, CDR1 LGHNA and CDR2 YNFKEQ. The CDR3 runs to 16 residues. The junction had 3 bases not matched to a gene; V was cut back by 3 bases and J by 5 bases. Time point of the sample: newly diagnosed GD, antithyroid drugs for less than 3 months. PBMCs were the source of the RNA used for TCR sequencing. These same data were also listed under a study on T cells in Graves' hyperthyroidism and ophthalmopathy.

The sequence came from a man aged 35 to 55 with Graves disease. The sample consisted of peripheral blood mononuclear cells (PBMCs), taken at new diagnosis, from a patient treated with antithyroid drugs. V usage is TRBV4-2 and J usage is TRBJ2-3; TRBD2 matches at 15 bases. The CDR3 sequence: CASSQGTSGGIDTQYF. The DNA of the CDR3 is TGTGCCAGCAGCCAGGGGACTAGCGGGGGGATAGATACGCAGTATTTT.